Given below is one T cell receptor beta chain in context. These data are taken from a study of OX40 agonist ivuxolimab in advanced cancers. Study in general: Patients with prior anti-PD-1, anti-PD-L1 or anti-CTLA-4 therapy were eligible; approximately 40% had some.

TCRdb's table, derived via immunoSEQ multiplex PCR, lists solely in-frame clones and lacks some. The sample contains 82,000 or so clones, approximately 85% of which appear only once. V was trimmed by 3 bases and J by 2 bases, leaving 2 bases between them. The CDR3 length is 13 residues. Germline loops: CDR1 SGHAT, CDR2 FQNNGV. This chain uses TRBV11-2 with TRBJ2-6; D is undetermined. This receptor was identified in an adult with an advanced solid tumor such as melanoma, head and neck, liver or kidney cancer. The sample in question was CD4+ or CD8+ T cells sorted from blood, obtained in a trial of the OX40 agonist ivuxolimab. CDR3 protein: CASSFPGANVLTF. The DNA of the CDR3 is TGTGCCAGCAGCTTTCCTGGGGCCAACGTCCTGACTTTC. Complete variable domain (other parts from reference TRBV11-2 and TRBJ2-6): EAGVAQSPRYKIIEKRQSVAFWCNPISGHATLYWYQQILGQGPKLLIQFQNNGVVDDSQLPKDRFSAERLKGVDSTLKIQPAKLEDSAVYLCASSFPGANVLTFGAGSRLTVL.